This entry lists 32 T cell receptor beta chains sequenced from one sample in a study of cytomegalovirus exposure and HLA in healthy donors. Primers for the PCR totalled 60 Vbeta and 13 Jbeta. TCRdb keeps only in-frame clones here, not all; method: immunoSEQ multiplex PCR. The profile covers some 120,000 clones, with more than 60% appearing a single time and approximately 2.6% taken by the ten largest. The sequencing input was PBMCs. The receptors were sampled from a female donor in good health and CMV-seronegative.

J is TRBJ1-2 and V is TRBV25-1; perhaps TRBD1 as D (5 bases). The CDR3 has 14 residues. Germline V CDR1 and CDR2: MGHDK, SYGVNS. V lost 3 bases to trimming and J lost 8 bases, with 16 bases between them. The CDR3 DNA sequence: TGTGCCAGCAGTGAGGCAGGGAGGGCCTTAGGCTACACCTTC. This codes for CASSEAGRALGYTF.

The chain uses TRBV14 and TRBJ2-5; D gene unclear. Trimming took off 1 base at V and 0 bases at J, with 6 bases between the two ends. Germline-derived CDR1 and CDR2 are SGHDN and FVKESK. CDR3 length equals 14 residues. CDR3 in DNA: TGTGCCAGCAGCCAAGGACATTACCAAGAGACCCAGTACTTC. Translated: CASSQGHYQETQYF.

The gene calls are TRBV7-6 and TRBJ1-2; D is undetermined. The germline CDR1 and CDR2 sequences are SGHVS and FNYEAQ. This CDR3 contains 15 residues. Trimming pared 5 bases from V and 0 bases from J, leaving 13 bases between. The CDR3 DNA reads as TGTGCCAGCAGCCCCGTACAGTTGTCTAACTATGGCTACACCTTC. It translates to CASSPVQLSNYGYTF.

The V gene is TRBV7-2, the J gene TRBJ2-5, with 11 nucleotides matching TRBD2. The V segment lost 5 bases and the J segment 3 bases; nucleotides outside the gene matches: 2. This CDR3 is built from 14 residues. CDR1 and CDR2 (germline): SGHTA, FQGNSA. The DNA for the CDR3 is TGTGCCAGCAGCAGACTAGCGGGGAAAGAGACCCAGTACTTC. Translated: CASSRLAGKETQYF.

The V gene is TRBV5-4, the J gene TRBJ2-6, with 7 bases matching TRBD1. Germline CDR1 and CDR2: SGHNT and YYREEE (reference sequence). The CDR3 length is 17 residues. The V gene end was trimmed by 0 bases and the J gene end by 5 bases; junction bases not matched to a gene: 8. CDR3 loop: CASSLVGGFVRANVLTF. The CDR3 DNA reads TGTGCCAGCAGCTTGGTAGGGGGCTTTGTTCGGGCCAACGTCCTGACTTTC.

This clone was observed once. This chain links TRBV10-1 with TRBJ2-1; 8 bases are shared with TRBD2. CDR1 and CDR2 (germline): WNHNN, SYGVQD (reference sequence). The CDR3 runs 13 residues. V lost 6 bases, J lost 8 bases, and 6 bases stayed unmatched. The CDR3 bases are TGCGCCAGCAGCGGGGGGGCGTTTGATGAGCAGTTCTTC. Amino acids: CASSGGAFDEQFF.

The CDR3 region has the DNA TGTGCCAGCAGCACGCCGACAGGGCCGAACACCGGGGAGCTGTTTTTT. Translation gives CASSTPTGPNTGELFF. The chain has TRBV7-6 and TRBJ2-2; 7 bases are shared with TRBD1. This CDR3 has 16 amino acids. Germline CDR1 SGHVS, CDR2 FNYEAQ. The V segment lost 5 bases and the J segment 0 bases; nucleotides outside the gene matches: 6.

V usage is TRBV10-3 and J usage is TRBJ2-3, with 14 bases that match TRBD2. The CDR3 totals 16 residues. V trimming: 2 bases; J trimming: 7 bases; junction bases outside the gene matches: 5. Per the germline V gene, CDR1 is ENHRY and CDR2 is SYGVKD. This CDR3 is CAISEGGLAGANTQYF. The CDR3 DNA follows: TGTGCCATCAGTGAGGGGGGACTAGCGGGGGCGAATACGCAGTATTTT.

The chain joins TRBV30 to TRBJ1-5; weak D call: TRBD1 (5 bases). The CDR3 spans 13 residues. CDR1 GTSNPN and CDR2 SVGIG come from the germline V gene (reference sequence). Trimming left V 1 base short and J 6 bases short, with 10 bases between. The CDR3 region is CAWSAQGSQPQHF. The DNA for the CDR3 is TGTGCCTGGAGTGCCCAGGGATCTCAGCCCCAGCATTTT.

V and J are TRBV29-1 and TRBJ2-5; 8 bases agree with TRBD1. The CDR3 totals 13 residues. V shed 4 bases and J 4 bases; nucleotides not matched to a gene: 5. Germline assignment: CDR1 SQVTM and CDR2 ANQGSEA. The CDR3 coding sequence is TGCAGCGTTGCCCAGGGGGCCACAGAGACCCAGTACTTC. Protein sequence: CSVAQGATETQYF.

The V call is TRBV10-3, the J call TRBJ2-6; a possible D gene is TRBD2 (5 bases). The ends were cut back, 10 bases at V and 0 bases at J, with 10 bases in the middle. The germline V gene encodes CDR1 ENHRY and CDR2 SYGVKD. CDR3 length: 14 amino acids. CDR3 sequence: CATIGSSGANVLTF. The CDR3 bases are TGTGCCACCATAGGGAGCTCTGGGGCCAACGTCCTGACTTTC.

This clone was seen only a few times. The CDR3 sequence: CASSFIAPDGGYTF. The CDR3 nucleotides are TGTGCCAGCAGTTTCATAGCGCCGGACGGTGGCTACACCTTC. The J gene is TRBJ1-2, the V gene TRBV7-9; D is unclear. V was shortened by 6 bases and J by 7 bases, with 18 bases between the two germline ends. CDR1 is SEHNR, CDR2 FQNEAQ, per germline (reference sequence). The CDR3 is made up of 14 amino acids. The full variable domain, in which reference TRBV7-9 and TRBJ1-2 provide the parts outside the CDR3, is DTGVSQNPRHKITKRGQNVTFRCDPISEHNRLYWYRQTLGQGPEFLTYFQNEAQLEKSRLLSDRFSAERPKGSFSTLEIQRTEQGDSAMYLCASSFIAPDGGYTFGSGTRLTVV.

This rearrangement joins TRBV9 to TRBJ1-1; 9 nucleotides match TRBD1. From germline, CDR1 is SGDLS and CDR2 YYNGEE. The V segment lost 0 bases and the J segment 3 bases; nucleotides outside the gene matches: 0. CDR3 length: 14 amino acids. The CDR3 region is CASSVGQGDTEAFF. CDR3 coding DNA: TGTGCCAGCAGCGTAGGACAGGGGGACACTGAAGCTTTCTTT.

The chain couples TRBV5-1 to TRBJ2-5, with TRBD2 identical over 10 bases. Per the germline V gene, CDR1 is SGHRS and CDR2 is YFSETQ. The CDR3 loop spans 17 amino acids. Germline trimming cut 0 bases from V and 2 bases from J; bases unmatched to any gene: 7. The CDR3 sequence is CASSLAPSGGIQETQYF. CDR3 sequence (DNA): TGCGCCAGCAGCTTGGCGCCTAGCGGGGGCATACAAGAGACCCAGTACTTC.

CDR3 in DNA: TGTGCCACCAGCAGAGATCGGGGACAGGGGAGAGAGACCCAGTACTTC. This codes for CATSRDRGQGRETQYF. V gene TRBV15 combines with J gene TRBJ2-5; 10 bases are shared with TRBD1. CDR3 size: 16 residues. Germline CDR1 and CDR2: LNHNV and YYDKDF (reference sequence). With 0 bases clipped from V and 4 bases from J, the junction kept 5 bases outside the gene matches.

The rearrangement joins TRBV2 to TRBJ1-2; 7 nucleotides line up with TRBD1. With 4 bases clipped from V and 4 bases from J, the junction kept 12 bases outside the gene matches. The CDR3 extends over 16 amino acids. Per germline, CDR1 SNHLY and CDR2 FYNNEI. The CDR3 loop reads CASSGNLDRVAYGYTF. The CDR3 nucleotides are TGTGCCAGCAGTGGAAATCTCGACAGGGTGGCCTATGGCTACACCTTC.

The rearrangement links TRBV6-5 to TRBJ1-1, with D uncertain. The ends were cut back, 10 bases at V and 10 bases at J, with 16 bases in the middle. Germline lookup yields CDR1 MNHEY and CDR2 SVGAGI. The CDR3 runs to 11 residues. Here the CDR3 reads CATQSGLRAFF. The CDR3 coding sequence is TGTGCCACCCAGAGTGGGCTACGAGCTTTCTTT.

This chain uses TRBV6-6 with TRBJ1-1; TRBD1 is a possible D gene (5 bases). V gave up 6 bases and J gave up 1 base, with 9 bases separating them. Germline values: CDR1 MNHNY, CDR2 SVGAGI (reference sequence). The CDR3 runs 13 residues. CDR3 region: CASRDTENTEAFF. The CDR3 DNA is TGTGCCAGCAGGGACACAGAGAACACTGAAGCTTTCTTT.

V is TRBV12-5 and J is TRBJ2-3, with a possible D match to TRBD1 (6 bases). From germline, CDR1 is LGHNT and CDR2 FRNRAP. The CDR3 has 14 amino acids. V was cut by 7 bases and J by 2 bases, with 13 bases left in between. The CDR3 DNA sequence: TGTGCTAGTGCCTTAGGGGGAAACACAGATACGCAGTATTTT. Protein: CASALGGNTDTQYF.

V usage is TRBV5-1 and J usage is TRBJ2-2; D perhaps matches TRBD2 (6 bases). The CDR3 runs 17 residues. V lost 3 bases and J 0 bases, leaving 15 bases between the germline ends. In germline, CDR1 is SGHRS, CDR2 YFSETQ. Here the CDR3 reads CASSSSGTSANTGELFF. The CDR3 DNA follows: TGCGCCAGCAGCTCATCCGGGACTTCGGCGAACACCGGGGAGCTGTTTTTT.

This chain connects TRBV7-2 to TRBJ1-2; D remains ambiguous. Germline-derived CDR1 and CDR2 are SGHTA and FQGNSA. CDR3 length equals 15 residues. V shed 3 bases and J shed 4 bases, with 15 bases lying between them. The CDR3 DNA reads TGTGCCAGCAGCTTGGGGAGGGTTTCCACCTATGGCTACACCTTC. This gives the protein CASSLGRVSTYGYTF.

This clone has only a few counts. The V and J genes are TRBV6-5 and TRBJ1-6; 10 bases line up with TRBD1. Germline V lookup: CDR1 MNHEY, CDR2 SVGAGI. V lost 6 bases, J lost 10 bases, and 9 bases stayed unmatched. This CDR3 comprises 15 residues. The CDR3 DNA reads as TGTGCCAGCAGCGCGACAGGGGGCCTGGGATCACCCCTCCACTTT. This gives the protein CASSATGGLGSPLHF.

This clone has only one observation. V usage is TRBV11-2 and J usage is TRBJ1-6; D gene uncertain. CDR1 and CDR2 from the germline V gene are SGHAT and FQNNGV. The CDR3 contains 16 residues. With 0 bases removed from V and 6 bases from J, the gap between germline ends came to 12 bases. The chain's CDR3 is CASSLDRPETNSPLHF. The CDR3 nucleotides read TGTGCCAGCAGCTTAGATCGTCCAGAAACTAATTCACCCCTCCACTTT.

The J gene is TRBJ2-3, the V gene TRBV7-2, with TRBD2 matching over 14 bases. CDR3 size: 16 residues. The V gene end was trimmed by 3 bases and the J gene end by 4 bases; junction bases not matched to a gene: 3. Germline assignment: CDR1 SGHTA and CDR2 FQGNSA. The CDR3 is CASSFGTSGGSDTQYF. Written as DNA, the CDR3 is TGTGCCAGCAGCTTCGGGACTAGCGGGGGTTCAGATACGCAGTATTTT.

The rearrangement joins TRBV18 to TRBJ1-2; 10 bases are a match to TRBD1. The CDR3 loop spans 16 amino acids. Germline V gene lookup returns CDR1 KGHSH and CDR2 LQKENI. V was pared by 5 bases and J by 6 bases, with 12 bases of the junction left unmatched. The CDR3 is CASSGGTGVGGDGYTF. Written as DNA, the CDR3 is TGTGCCAGCTCAGGAGGGACAGGGGTCGGCGGTGATGGCTACACCTTC.

The CDR3 DNA reads TGTGCTAGTGCGAACGGGACAACGATAAATTCACCCCTCCACTTT. This sequence encodes CASANGTTINSPLHF. The chain combines TRBV12-5 with TRBJ1-6, with D possibly TRBD1 on 6 matching bases. V was shortened by 7 bases and J by 7 bases, with 17 bases between the two germline ends. Germline loops: CDR1 LGHNT, CDR2 FRNRAP. The CDR3 extends over 15 amino acids.

J is TRBJ2-7 and V is TRBV7-8; possibly TRBD2 for D (6 bases). Per germline, CDR1 SGHVS and CDR2 FQNEAQ. The CDR3 runs 15 residues. V gave up 5 bases and J gave up 4 bases, with 18 bases separating them. The CDR3 bases are TGTGCCAGCAGCCCGGGACTCCAGAAACTATACGAGCAGTACTTC. Protein product: CASSPGLQKLYEQYF.

The chain couples TRBV7-9 to TRBJ1-2; 9 bases match TRBD1. This CDR3 has 14 residues. Germline values: CDR1 SEHNR, CDR2 FQNEAQ (reference sequence). The V and J ends lost 3 bases and 7 bases, in that order; junction bases with no gene match: 6. This CDR3 is CASSFITGGFGYTF. For the CDR3, the DNA is TGTGCCAGCAGCTTTATCACAGGGGGCTTTGGCTACACCTTC.

This clone appeared a single time. The chain is built from TRBV9 and TRBJ1-5; maybe TRBD1 (6 bases). CDR1 is SGDLS, CDR2 YYNGEE, per germline. This CDR3 has 13 residues. V dropped 3 bases and J dropped 5 bases, with 9 bases sitting between them. This CDR3 is CASSEQGYQPQHF. CDR3 in DNA: TGTGCCAGCAGCGAACAGGGCTATCAGCCCCAGCATTTT.

This clone was seen once. V usage is TRBV10-3 and J usage is TRBJ1-3; D might be TRBD1 (6 bases). Trimming left V 11 bases short and J 2 bases short, with 10 bases between. This CDR3 region has 12 residues. Germline CDR1 and CDR2: ENHRY and SYGVKD. CDR3 in amino acids: CAVTGPGNTIYF. The CDR3 nucleotides read TGTGCCGTTACAGGGCCTGGAAACACCATATATTTT.

The chain is built from TRBV5-1 and TRBJ1-1, with 7 bases identical to TRBD1. Germline V lookup: CDR1 SGHRS, CDR2 YFSETQ. J was trimmed by 4 bases and V by 0 bases; bases with no gene match: 6. The CDR3 spans 15 residues. Here the CDR3 reads CASSLGLGGLTEAFF. The CDR3 coding sequence is TGCGCCAGCAGCTTGGGTTTAGGGGGCCTCACTGAAGCTTTCTTT.

This clone showed up just a few times. This chain links TRBV4-1 with TRBJ2-7; TRBD2 agrees at 10 bases. The V gene end was trimmed by 4 bases and the J gene end by 3 bases; junction bases not matched to a gene: 6. CDR3 length: 15 residues. Germline lookup yields CDR1 MGHRA and CDR2 YSYEKL. The CDR3 DNA is TGCGCCAGCAGCCTAGGCTCTAGCGGGGGCTACGAGCAGTACTTC. Protein product: CASSLGSSGGYEQYF.